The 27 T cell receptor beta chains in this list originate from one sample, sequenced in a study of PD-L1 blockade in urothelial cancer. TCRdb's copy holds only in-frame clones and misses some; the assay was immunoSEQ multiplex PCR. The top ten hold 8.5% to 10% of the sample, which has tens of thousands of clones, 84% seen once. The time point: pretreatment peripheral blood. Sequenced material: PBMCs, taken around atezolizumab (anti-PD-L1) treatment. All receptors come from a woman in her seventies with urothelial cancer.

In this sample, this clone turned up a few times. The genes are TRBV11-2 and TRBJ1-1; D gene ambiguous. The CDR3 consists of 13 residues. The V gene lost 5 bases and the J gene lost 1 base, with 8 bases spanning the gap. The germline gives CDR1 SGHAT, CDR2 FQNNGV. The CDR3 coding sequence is TGTGCCAGCAGCCCCGGGTCGAACACTGAAGCTTTCTTT. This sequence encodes CASSPGSNTEAFF.

In DNA, the CDR3 is TGTGCCAGCTCACCAACAGGGGTCCTAGGTGAGACCCAGTACTTC. It yields the protein CASSPTGVLGETQYF. The chain carries TRBV18 and TRBJ2-5; TRBD1 matches at 7 bases. Germline CDR1 is KGHSH and CDR2 is LQKENI. The ends lost 2 bases at V and 5 bases at J; junction bases unmatched: 8. The CDR3 contains 15 residues.

CDR3 amino acids: CSVARASPSYEQYF. The CDR3 coding sequence is TGCAGCGTTGCGAGGGCCTCCCCGTCCTACGAGCAGTACTTC. The chain joins TRBV29-1 to TRBJ2-7; the D gene is possibly TRBD2 (5 bases). The germline V and J ends were trimmed by 4 bases and 1 base, with 14 bases remaining between them. The CDR3 is made up of 14 amino acids. Germline V gene data show CDR1 as SQVTM and CDR2 as ANQGSEA.

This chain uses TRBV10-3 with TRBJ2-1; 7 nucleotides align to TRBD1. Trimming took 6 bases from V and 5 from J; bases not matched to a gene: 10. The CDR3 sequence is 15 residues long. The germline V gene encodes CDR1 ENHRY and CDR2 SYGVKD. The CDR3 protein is CAISPGQVGDNEQFF. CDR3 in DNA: TGTGCCATCAGCCCCGGACAGGTCGGCGACAATGAGCAGTTCTTC.

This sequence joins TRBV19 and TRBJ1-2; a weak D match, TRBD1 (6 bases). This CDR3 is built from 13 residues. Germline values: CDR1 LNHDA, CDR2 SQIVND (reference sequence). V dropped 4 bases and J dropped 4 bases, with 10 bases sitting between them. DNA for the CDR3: TGTGCCAGTAGTACGGACAGACCCTATGGCTACACCTTC. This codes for CASSTDRPYGYTF.

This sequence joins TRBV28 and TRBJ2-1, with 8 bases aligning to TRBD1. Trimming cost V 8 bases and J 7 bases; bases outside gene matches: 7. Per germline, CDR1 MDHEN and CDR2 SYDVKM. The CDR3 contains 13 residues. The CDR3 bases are TGTGCCAGCGTCAGGGGGCCCGGGAATGAGCAGTTCTTC. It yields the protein CASVRGPGNEQFF.

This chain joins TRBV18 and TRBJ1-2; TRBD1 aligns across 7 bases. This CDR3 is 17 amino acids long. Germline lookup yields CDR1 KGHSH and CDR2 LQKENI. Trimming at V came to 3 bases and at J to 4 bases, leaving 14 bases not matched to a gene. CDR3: CASSPYAEGPGGYGYTF. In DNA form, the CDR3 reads TGTGCCAGCTCACCTTATGCAGAGGGGCCAGGGGGCTATGGCTACACCTTC.

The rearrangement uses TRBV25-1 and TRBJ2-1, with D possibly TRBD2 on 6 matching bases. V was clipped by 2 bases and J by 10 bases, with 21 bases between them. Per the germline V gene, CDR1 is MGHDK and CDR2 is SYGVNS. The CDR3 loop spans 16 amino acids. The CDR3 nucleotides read TGTGCCAGCAGTGAACACCGGGACTTTCGTGCAGGGGAGCAGTTCTTC. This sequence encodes CASSEHRDFRAGEQFF.

CDR3 sequence reads: CASSPRDSDYEQYF. The CDR3 bases are TGTGCCAGCAGCCCTAGGGACAGTGACTACGAGCAGTACTTC. The gene calls are TRBV7-6 and TRBJ2-7; 7 bases are a match to TRBD1. V lost 5 bases, J lost 3 bases, and 7 bases stayed unmatched. The CDR3 consists of 14 residues. In germline, CDR1 is SGHVS, CDR2 FNYEAQ.

CDR3 coding DNA: TGTGCCAGCAGTTTACTCGATGGGGGGACTAACTATGGCTACACCTTC. It specifies CASSLLDGGTNYGYTF. This chain joins TRBV27 and TRBJ1-2, with D perhaps matching TRBD1 (5 bases). Per germline, CDR1 MNHEY and CDR2 SMNVEV (reference sequence). The V gene lost 2 bases and the J gene lost 0 bases, with 13 bases spanning the gap. The CDR3 is made up of 16 amino acids.

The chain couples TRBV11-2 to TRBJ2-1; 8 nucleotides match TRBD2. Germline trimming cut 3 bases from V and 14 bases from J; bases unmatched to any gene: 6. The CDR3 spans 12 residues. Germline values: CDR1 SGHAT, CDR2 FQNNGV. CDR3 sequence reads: CASSLPGGAKFF. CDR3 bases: TGTGCCAGCAGCTTGCCGGGAGGGGCGAAGTTCTTC.

This CDR3 is CASSLEAGGNNSPLHF. The CDR3 DNA reads as TGTGCCAGCAGCTTGGAGGCAGGGGGTAATAATTCACCCCTCCACTTT. The chain combines TRBV5-6 with TRBJ1-6; 7 bases align to TRBD1. CDR1 is SGHDT and CDR2 is YYEEEE in the germline V gene. The CDR3 loop spans 16 amino acids. J gave up 5 bases and V 0 bases, and 5 bases lay outside the gene matches.

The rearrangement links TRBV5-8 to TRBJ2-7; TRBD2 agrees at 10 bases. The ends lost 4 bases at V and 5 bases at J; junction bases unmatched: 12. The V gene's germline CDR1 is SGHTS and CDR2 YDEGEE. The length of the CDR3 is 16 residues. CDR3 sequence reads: CASSPTTSGTYHEQYF. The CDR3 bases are TGTGCCAGCAGCCCTACAACTAGCGGGACGTATCACGAGCAGTACTTC.

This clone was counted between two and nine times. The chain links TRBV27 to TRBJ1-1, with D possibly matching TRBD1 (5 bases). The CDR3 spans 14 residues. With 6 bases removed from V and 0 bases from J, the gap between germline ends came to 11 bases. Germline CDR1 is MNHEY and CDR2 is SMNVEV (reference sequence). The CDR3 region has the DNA TGTGCCAGCAGCCTTAAGGGGATGAACACTGAAGCTTTCTTT. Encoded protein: CASSLKGMNTEAFF.

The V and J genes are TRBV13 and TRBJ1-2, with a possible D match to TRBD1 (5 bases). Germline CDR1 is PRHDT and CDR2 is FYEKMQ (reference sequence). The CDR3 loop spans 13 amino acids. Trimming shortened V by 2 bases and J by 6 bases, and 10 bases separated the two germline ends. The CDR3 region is CASSLRGKHGYTF. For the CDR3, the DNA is TGTGCCAGCAGCTTACGGGGGAAACATGGCTACACCTTC.

DNA of the CDR3: TGTGCCAGCAGTTTAACAGGGGGTCTGGACGAGCAGTACTTC. Encoded protein: CASSLTGGLDEQYF. The chain links TRBV28 to TRBJ2-7, with 8 bases fitting TRBD1. CDR1 and CDR2 from the germline V gene are MDHEN and SYDVKM. J gave up 5 bases and V 2 bases, and 5 bases lay outside the gene matches. The CDR3 contains 14 residues.

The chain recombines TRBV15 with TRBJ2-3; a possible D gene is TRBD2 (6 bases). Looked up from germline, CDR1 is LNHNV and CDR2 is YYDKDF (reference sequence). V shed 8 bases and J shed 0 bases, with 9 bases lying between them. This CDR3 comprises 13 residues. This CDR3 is CATGEASTDTQYF. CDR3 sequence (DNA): TGTGCCACCGGGGAGGCTAGCACAGATACGCAGTATTTT.

This CDR3 is CASSEAPTSGSHYF. The CDR3 region has the DNA TGTGCCAGCAGTGAAGCACCCACTAGCGGGAGCCACTACTTC. The rearrangement links TRBV2 to TRBJ2-7; TRBD2 matches 11 bases. The V gene's germline CDR1 is SNHLY and CDR2 FYNNEI. J was trimmed by 13 bases and V by 0 bases; bases with no gene match: 8. The CDR3 runs to 14 residues.

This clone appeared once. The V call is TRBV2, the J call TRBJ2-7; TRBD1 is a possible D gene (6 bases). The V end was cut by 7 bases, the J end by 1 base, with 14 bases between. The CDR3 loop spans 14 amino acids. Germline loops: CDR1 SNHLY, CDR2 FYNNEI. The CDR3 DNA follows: TGTGCCAGCAACATACAGGGATTATCCTACGAGCAGTACTTC. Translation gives CASNIQGLSYEQYF.

The CDR3 spells CASSRGAASLQTQYF. The CDR3, as DNA: TGCGCCAGCAGCCGTGGGGCAGCCAGCCTCCAGACCCAGTACTTC. The chain recombines TRBV4-1 with TRBJ2-5, with D perhaps TRBD1 (5 bases). The CDR3 length is 15 residues. Germline V lookup: CDR1 MGHRA, CDR2 YSYEKL. Deletions cut 4 bases from V and 6 bases from J, with 18 bases between.

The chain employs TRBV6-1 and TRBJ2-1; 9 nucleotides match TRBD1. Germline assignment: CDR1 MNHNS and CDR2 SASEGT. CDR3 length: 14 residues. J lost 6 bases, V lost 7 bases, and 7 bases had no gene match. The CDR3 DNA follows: TGTGCCAGCAACCGGGACAGGGCCGTCAATGAGCAGTTCTTC. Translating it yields CASNRDRAVNEQFF.

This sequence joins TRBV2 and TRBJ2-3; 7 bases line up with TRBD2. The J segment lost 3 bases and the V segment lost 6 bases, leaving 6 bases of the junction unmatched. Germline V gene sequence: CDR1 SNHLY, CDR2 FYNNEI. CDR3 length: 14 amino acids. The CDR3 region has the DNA TGTGCCAGCAGGAGGCGGGGGATGACAGATACGCAGTATTTT. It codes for CASRRRGMTDTQYF.

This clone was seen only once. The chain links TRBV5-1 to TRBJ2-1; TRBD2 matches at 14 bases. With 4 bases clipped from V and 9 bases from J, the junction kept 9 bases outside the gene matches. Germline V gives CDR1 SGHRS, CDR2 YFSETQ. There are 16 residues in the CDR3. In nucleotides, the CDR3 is TGCGCCAGCAGCATCGGGACTAGCGGGAGTGGGGGTGAGCAGTTCTTC. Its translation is CASSIGTSGSGGEQFF.

CDR3: CASSSRFLANTGELFF. CDR3 DNA: TGTGCCAGCAGCTCTAGGTTTTTGGCAAACACCGGGGAGCTGTTTTTT. The chain recombines TRBV7-6 with TRBJ2-2; D not resolved. Germline V gene data show CDR1 as SGHVS and CDR2 as FNYEAQ. This CDR3 region has 16 residues. V was trimmed by 4 bases and J by 2 bases, leaving 14 bases between them.

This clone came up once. The DNA for the CDR3 is TGTGCCAGCTCACCACATTCGCGGGACCCGCAGTATTTT. It yields the protein CASSPHSRDPQYF. This chain uses TRBV18 with TRBJ2-3, with a weak D call TRBD2 (6 bases). The germline CDR1 and CDR2 sequences are KGHSH and LQKENI. This CDR3 is 13 amino acids long. The V end was cut by 1 base, the J end by 10 bases, with 12 bases between.

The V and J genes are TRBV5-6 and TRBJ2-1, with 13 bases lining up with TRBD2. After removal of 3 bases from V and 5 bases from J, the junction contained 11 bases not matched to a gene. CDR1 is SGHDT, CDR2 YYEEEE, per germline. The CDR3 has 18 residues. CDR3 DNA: TGTGCCAGCAGCTCGCCGACTAGCGGGGGGAGACCTAACAATGAGCAGTTCTTC. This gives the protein CASSSPTSGGRPNNEQFF.

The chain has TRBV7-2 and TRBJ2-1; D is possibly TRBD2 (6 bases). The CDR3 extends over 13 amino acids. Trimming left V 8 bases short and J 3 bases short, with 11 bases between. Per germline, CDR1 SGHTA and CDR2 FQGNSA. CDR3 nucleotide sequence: TGTGCCAGCCGGCGGGGTGACTACAATGAGCAGTTCTTC. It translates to CASRRGDYNEQFF.